These 21 T cell receptor beta chains came from one sample sequenced in a study of blood T cell repertoires in COVID-19. Assay used: immunoSEQ multiplex PCR; TCRdb lists only in-frame clones, some missing. Counted here are 100,000 to 150,000 clones, around 85% occurring once; the ten biggest clones make up about 3.3%. Material for sequencing was peripheral blood. The receptors shown here come from a woman older than 75 with COVID-19, enrolled during active disease.

The rearrangement uses TRBV7-2 and TRBJ1-1; a weak D match, TRBD1 (5 bases). Germline CDR1 reads SGHTA; CDR2 reads FQGNSA. With 1 base removed from V and 1 base from J, the gap between germline ends came to 10 bases. This CDR3 has 15 amino acids. CDR3 in amino acids: CASSLGVGRNTEAFF. The CDR3 region has the DNA TGTGCCAGCAGCTTAGGTGTGGGGCGGAACACTGAAGCTTTCTTT. The full variable domain, in which reference TRBV7-2 and TRBJ1-1 provide the parts outside the CDR3, is GAGVSQSPSNKVTEKGKDVELRCDPISGHTALYWYRQSLGQGLEFLIYFQGNSAPDKSGLPSDRFSAERTGGSVSTLTIQRTQQEDSAVYLCASSLGVGRNTEAFFGQGTRLTVV.

This chain joins TRBV3-1 (or the pseudogene TRBV3-2) and TRBJ2-5, with 7 positions matching TRBD2. CDR1 is LGHDT and CDR2 is YNNKEL in the germline V gene (reference sequence). The CDR3 consists of 16 residues. V shed 0 bases, J shed 4 bases, and the junction held 8 bases outside the gene matches. The CDR3 protein is CASSQDVLAARETQYF. DNA for the CDR3: TGTGCCAGCAGCCAAGATGTGCTAGCGGCCCGAGAGACCCAGTACTTC.

The CDR3 here is CASSRVGTGELFF. The CDR3 bases are TGTGCCAGCAGCCGAGTTGGCACCGGGGAGCTGTTTTTT. This chain joins TRBV5-6 and TRBJ2-2; D remains unclear. Trimming took 4 bases from V and 4 from J, leaving 8 bases between them. Germline loops: CDR1 SGHDT, CDR2 YYEEEE. CDR3 size: 13 residues.

This chain uses TRBV3-1 (or the pseudogene TRBV3-2) with TRBJ2-7; a possible D gene is TRBD2 (5 bases). The V gene lost 1 base and the J gene lost 3 bases, with 10 bases spanning the gap. There are 14 residues in the CDR3. Germline loops: CDR1 LGHDT, CDR2 YNNKEL (reference sequence). CDR3 protein: CASSQAGSDYEQYF. The CDR3 DNA reads as TGTGCCAGCAGCCAAGCGGGATCCGACTACGAGCAGTACTTC.

This clone was observed a single time. The chain employs TRBV3-1 (or the pseudogene TRBV3-2) and TRBJ2-1, with TRBD2 matching over 7 bases. Germline CDR1 reads LGHDT; CDR2 reads YNNKEL (reference sequence). The CDR3 is made up of 11 amino acids. J lost 15 bases, V lost 2 bases, and 4 bases had no gene match. CDR3 loop: CASSQTSAWFF. The CDR3 nucleotides are TGTGCCAGCAGCCAAACTAGCGCATGGTTCTTC.

J is TRBJ1-1 and V is TRBV28; TRBD1 might be the D (5 bases). Germline V gene data show CDR1 as MDHEN and CDR2 as SYDVKM. The CDR3 consists of 13 residues. V was shortened by 6 bases and J by 7 bases, with 15 bases between the two germline ends. CDR3 in DNA: TGTGCCAGCAGGAGCGACAGTCAGTTTGAAGCTTTCTTT. It codes for CASRSDSQFEAFF. The complete variable domain, with remaining parts taken from reference TRBV28 and TRBJ1-1, reads DVKVTQSSRYLVKRTGEKVFLECVQDMDHENMFWYRQDPGLGLRLIYFSYDVKMKEKGDIPEGYSVSREKKERFSLILESASTNQTSMYLCASRSDSQFEAFFGQGTRLTVV.

This chain uses TRBV11-2 with TRBJ2-3; D is undetermined. Germline CDR1 SGHAT, CDR2 FQNNGV. This CDR3 comprises 16 residues. V was pared by 0 bases and J by 5 bases, with 15 bases between. The DNA of the CDR3 is TGTGCCAGCAGCTTAGAGGCCGCTAGAAGGCGAGATACGCAGTATTTT. Its translation: CASSLEAARRRDTQYF.

This chain connects TRBV6-5 to TRBJ2-7; TRBD1 matches 7 bases. V lost 0 bases to trimming and J lost 2 bases; unmatched junction nucleotides: 4. CDR3 length: 15 residues. Germline V gene lookup returns CDR1 MNHEY and CDR2 SVGAGI. CDR3 bases: TGTGCCAGCAGTTACTCTCGGACAGGCGCCTACGAGCAGTACTTC. It translates to CASSYSRTGAYEQYF.

A note on this clone: An end of the junction differs from the germline gene, which may be a read error. The chain joins TRBV28 to TRBJ1-2, with D possibly matching TRBD1 (5 bases). This CDR3 contains 13 residues. Germline V gene sequence: CDR1 MDHEN, CDR2 SYDVKM. The CDR3 sequence is CASSFFQGSPEYF. The CDR3, as DNA: TGTGCCAGCAGTTTCTTTCAGGGCTCCCCCGAGTATTTC.

This chain links TRBV19 with TRBJ1-6, with 10 positions matching TRBD1. Losses at the gene ends were 6 bases for V and 7 bases for J; bases not matched to a gene: 3. The CDR3 contains 14 residues. The germline V gene encodes CDR1 LNHDA and CDR2 SQIVND (reference sequence). CDR3 sequence: CASSRQGANSPLHF. DNA of the CDR3: TGTGCCAGTAGCCGACAGGGGGCAAATTCACCCCTCCACTTT.

The CDR3 coding sequence is TGTGCCAGCGGGTCCGCCGCGGGGGGGAATGAAAAACTGTTTTTT. Its protein product is CASGSAAGGNEKLFF. The rearrangement links TRBV6-5 to TRBJ1-4; possibly TRBD1 for D (5 bases). The CDR3 runs 15 residues. Trimming took 8 bases from V and 5 from J, leaving 18 bases between them. Germline CDR1 MNHEY, CDR2 SVGAGI.

The rearrangement joins TRBV28 to TRBJ1-1; D ambiguous. The CDR3 is 15 amino acids. The V end was cut by 5 bases, the J end by 0 bases, with 13 bases between. CDR1 MDHEN and CDR2 SYDVKM come from the germline V gene. The DNA of the CDR3 is TGTGCCAGCAGTCCGCGGATGGTCATGAACACTGAAGCTTTCTTT. It encodes CASSPRMVMNTEAFF.

The chain has TRBV3-1 (or the pseudogene TRBV3-2) and TRBJ1-6; the D gene is possibly TRBD1 (5 bases). V was shortened by 2 bases and J by 10 bases, with 9 bases between the two germline ends. Germline V CDR1 and CDR2: LGHDT, YNNKEL (reference sequence). The CDR3 is 13 amino acids. This CDR3 is CASSQIRESPLHF. The DNA of the CDR3 is TGTGCCAGCAGCCAAATCAGGGAATCACCCCTCCACTTT.

The chain joins TRBV7-2 to TRBJ1-5; D unresolved. The V gene's germline CDR1 is SGHTA and CDR2 FQGNSA. The CDR3 length is 16 residues. The ends were cut back, 5 bases at V and 2 bases at J, with 16 bases in the middle. The CDR3: CASSPLSGYGNQPQHF. The CDR3 nucleotides read TGTGCCAGCAGCCCCCTAAGCGGGTACGGCAATCAGCCCCAGCATTTT.

The chain employs TRBV2 and TRBJ1-5; possibly TRBD1 for D (5 bases). The CDR3 covers 15 residues. Deletions cut 1 base from V and 3 bases from J, with 10 bases between. Germline V gene sequence: CDR1 SNHLY, CDR2 FYNNEI. In DNA form, the CDR3 reads TGTGCCAGCAGTGAAGGACAGTCCCTCAATCAGCCCCAGCATTTT. Translating gives CASSEGQSLNQPQHF.

A single count supports this clone. V is TRBV3-1 (or the pseudogene TRBV3-2) and J is TRBJ1-5; 7 bases agree with TRBD1. The CDR3 sequence is 13 residues long. Germline V lookup: CDR1 LGHDT, CDR2 YNNKEL (reference sequence). V dropped 2 bases and J dropped 7; count of bases not matched to a gene: 2. The CDR3 region is CASSQNRGQPQHF. The CDR3 DNA sequence: TGTGCCAGCAGCCAAAACAGGGGCCAGCCCCAGCATTTT.

This clone occurred once. The chain is built from TRBV4-2 and TRBJ2-7, with TRBD2 as a possible D gene (6 bases). Germline loops: CDR1 LGHNA, CDR2 YNFKEQ. CDR3 length equals 14 residues. Trimming removed 4 bases from V and 2 bases from J, with 12 bases in between. The chain's CDR3 is CASSPLGGAYEQYF. In nucleotides, the CDR3 is TGTGCCAGCAGCCCTTTGGGAGGAGCCTACGAGCAGTACTTC.

J is TRBJ1-1 and V is TRBV6-5, with 8 bases that match TRBD1. Germline assignment: CDR1 MNHEY and CDR2 SVGAGI. V lost 5 bases, J lost 3 bases, and 5 bases stayed unmatched. The CDR3 loop spans 14 amino acids. The CDR3: CASSQGQAYTEAFF. The CDR3 DNA follows: TGTGCCAGCAGTCAGGGACAGGCCTACACTGAAGCTTTCTTT.

This chain joins TRBV19 and TRBJ2-7, with 10 bases matching TRBD1. Germline values: CDR1 LNHDA, CDR2 SQIVND (reference sequence). There are 16 residues in the CDR3. Unmatched junction bases numbered 5, after V lost 2 bases and J lost 1 base. This CDR3 reads CASSIRQGQGSYEQYF. The CDR3 DNA follows: TGTGCCAGTAGTATACGCCAGGGACAGGGGTCCTACGAGCAGTACTTC.

The chain recombines TRBV3-1 (or the pseudogene TRBV3-2) with TRBJ2-1; D possibly corresponds to TRBD2 (6 bases). Germline CDR1 LGHDT, CDR2 YNNKEL (reference sequence). The CDR3 sequence is 16 residues long. V lost 1 base to trimming and J lost 4 bases, with 14 bases between them. CDR3 loop: CASSQGRGKRYNEQFF. DNA for the CDR3: TGTGCCAGCAGCCAAGGCCGCGGGAAACGGTACAATGAGCAGTTCTTC.

The chain links TRBV27 to TRBJ1-4, with D possibly matching TRBD1 (6 bases). This CDR3 is built from 15 residues. V gave up 5 bases and J gave up 4 bases, with 14 bases separating them. CDR1 and CDR2 (germline): MNHEY, SMNVEV (reference sequence). In nucleotides, the CDR3 is TGTGCCAGCAGTCGGTCAGGGGTGCTTAATGAAAAACTGTTTTTT. The encoded protein is CASSRSGVLNEKLFF. The variable domain in full, with the rest retrieved from reference TRBV27 and TRBJ1-4, is EAQVTQNPRYLITVTGKKLTVTCSQNMNHEYMSWYRQDPGLGLRQIYYSMNVEVTDKGDVPEGYKVSRKEKRNFPLILESPSPNQTSLYFCASSRSGVLNEKLFFGSGTQLSVL.